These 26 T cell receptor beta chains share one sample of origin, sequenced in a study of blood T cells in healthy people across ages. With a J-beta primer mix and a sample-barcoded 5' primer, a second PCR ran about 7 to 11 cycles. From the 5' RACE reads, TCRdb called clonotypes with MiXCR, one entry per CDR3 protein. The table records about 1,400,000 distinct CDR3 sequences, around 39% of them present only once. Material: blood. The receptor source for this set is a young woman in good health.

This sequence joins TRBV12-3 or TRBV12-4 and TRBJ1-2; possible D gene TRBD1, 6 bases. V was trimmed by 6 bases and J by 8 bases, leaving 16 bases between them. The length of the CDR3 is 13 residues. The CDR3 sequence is CASSPTGQGGYTF. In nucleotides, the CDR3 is TGTGCCAGCAGCCCTACAGGGCAGGGAGGCTACACCTTC.

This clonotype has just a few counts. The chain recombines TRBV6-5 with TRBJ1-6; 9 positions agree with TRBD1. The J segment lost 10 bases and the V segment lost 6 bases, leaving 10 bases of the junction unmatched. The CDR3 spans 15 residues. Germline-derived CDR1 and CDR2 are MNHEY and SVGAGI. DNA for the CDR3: TGTGCCAGCAGCCCCACAGGGGGCCTGTGGTCACCCCTCCACTTT. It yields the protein CASSPTGGLWSPLHF.

CDR3 sequence reads: CASSPRGQGTDEQFF. In nucleotides, the CDR3 is TGCGCCAGCAGCCCGAGGGGACAGGGGACCGATGAGCAGTTCTTC. J is TRBJ2-1 and V is TRBV5-1; 10 bases map to TRBD1. The length of the CDR3 is 15 residues. Germline loops: CDR1 SGHRS, CDR2 YFSETQ. V shed 4 bases and J 8 bases; nucleotides not matched to a gene: 9.

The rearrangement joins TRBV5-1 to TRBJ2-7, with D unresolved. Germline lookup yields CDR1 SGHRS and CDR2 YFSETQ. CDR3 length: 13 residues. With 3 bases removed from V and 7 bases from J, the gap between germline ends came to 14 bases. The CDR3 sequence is CASSWGRVNEQYF. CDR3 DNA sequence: TGCGCCAGCAGCTGGGGTCGTGTGAATGAGCAGTACTTC.

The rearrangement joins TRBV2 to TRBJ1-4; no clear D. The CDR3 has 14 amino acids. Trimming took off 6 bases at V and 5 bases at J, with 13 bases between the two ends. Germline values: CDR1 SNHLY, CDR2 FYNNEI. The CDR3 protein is CASSRAANNEKLFF. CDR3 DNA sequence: TGTGCCAGCAGCCGCGCAGCAAACAATGAAAAACTGTTTTTT.

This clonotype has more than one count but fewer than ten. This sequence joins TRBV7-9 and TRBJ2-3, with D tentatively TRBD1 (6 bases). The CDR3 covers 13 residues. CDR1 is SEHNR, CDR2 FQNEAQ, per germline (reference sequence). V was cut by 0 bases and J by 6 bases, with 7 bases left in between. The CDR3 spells CASSLAQGDTQYF. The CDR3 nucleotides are TGTGCCAGCAGCTTAGCGCAGGGGGATACGCAGTATTTT. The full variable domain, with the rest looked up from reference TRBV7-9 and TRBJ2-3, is DTGVSQNPRHKITKRGQNVTFRCDPISEHNRLYWYRQTLGQGPEFLTYFQNEAQLEKSRLLSDRFSAERPKGSFSTLEIQRTEQGDSAMYLCASSLAQGDTQYFGPGTRLTVL.

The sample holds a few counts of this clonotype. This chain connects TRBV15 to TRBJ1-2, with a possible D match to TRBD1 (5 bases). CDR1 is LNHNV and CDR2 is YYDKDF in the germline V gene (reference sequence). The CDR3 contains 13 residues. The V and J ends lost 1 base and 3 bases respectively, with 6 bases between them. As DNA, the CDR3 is TGTGCCACCAGCAGAGTCAGGGACTATGGCTACACCTTC. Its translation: CATSRVRDYGYTF.

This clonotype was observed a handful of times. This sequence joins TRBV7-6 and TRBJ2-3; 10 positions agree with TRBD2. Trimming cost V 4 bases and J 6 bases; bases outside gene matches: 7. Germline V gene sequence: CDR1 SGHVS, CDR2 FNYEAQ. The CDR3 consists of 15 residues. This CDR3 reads CASSSLAGARDTQYF. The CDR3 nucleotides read TGTGCCAGCAGCTCGCTAGCGGGAGCCCGGGATACGCAGTATTTT.

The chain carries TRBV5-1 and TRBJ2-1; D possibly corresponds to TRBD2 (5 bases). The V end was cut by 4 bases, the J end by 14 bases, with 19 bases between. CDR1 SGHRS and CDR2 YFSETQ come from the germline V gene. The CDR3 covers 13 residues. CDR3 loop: CASSPQDSSKKFF. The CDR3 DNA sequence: TGCGCCAGCAGCCCTCAGGACTCCAGCAAAAAGTTCTTC.

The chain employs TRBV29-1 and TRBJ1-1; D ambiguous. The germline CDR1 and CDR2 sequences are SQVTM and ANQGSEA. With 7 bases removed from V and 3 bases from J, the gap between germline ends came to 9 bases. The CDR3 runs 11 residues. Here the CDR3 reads CSARRDTEAFF. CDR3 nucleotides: TGCAGCGCACGGAGGGACACTGAAGCTTTCTTT. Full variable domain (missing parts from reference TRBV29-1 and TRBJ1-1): SAVISQKPSRDICQRGTSLTIQCQVDSQVTMMFWYRQQPGQSLTLIATANQGSEATYESGFVIDKFPISRPNLTFSTLTVSNMSPEDSSIYLCSARRDTEAFFGQGTRLTVV.

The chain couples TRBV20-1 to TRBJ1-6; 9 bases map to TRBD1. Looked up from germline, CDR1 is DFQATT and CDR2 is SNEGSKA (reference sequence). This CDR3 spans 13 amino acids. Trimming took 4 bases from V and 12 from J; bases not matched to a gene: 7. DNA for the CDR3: TGCAGTGCTATGAACAGGGGGCCGTTACCCCTCCACTTT. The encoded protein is CSAMNRGPLPLHF.

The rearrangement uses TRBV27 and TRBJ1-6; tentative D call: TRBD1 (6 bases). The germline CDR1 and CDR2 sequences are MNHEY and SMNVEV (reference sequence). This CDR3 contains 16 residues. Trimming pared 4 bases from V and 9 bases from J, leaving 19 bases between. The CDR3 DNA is TGTGCCAGCAGTTATGGGGCTTTACAGGGAGGTTCACCCCTCCACTTT. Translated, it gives CASSYGALQGGSPLHF.

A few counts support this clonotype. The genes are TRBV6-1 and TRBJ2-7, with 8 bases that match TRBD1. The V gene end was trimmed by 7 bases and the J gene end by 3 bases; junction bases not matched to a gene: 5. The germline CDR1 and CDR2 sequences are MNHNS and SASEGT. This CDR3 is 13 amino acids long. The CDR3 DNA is TGTGCCAGCAACCGACAGGGGAACTACGAGCAGTACTTC. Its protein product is CASNRQGNYEQYF.

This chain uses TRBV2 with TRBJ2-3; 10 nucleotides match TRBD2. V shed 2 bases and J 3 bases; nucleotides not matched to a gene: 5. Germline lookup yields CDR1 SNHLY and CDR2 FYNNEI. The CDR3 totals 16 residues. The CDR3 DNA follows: TGTGCCAGCAGTGAATGGCTAGCGGGGGATACAGATACGCAGTATTTT. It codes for CASSEWLAGDTDTQYF. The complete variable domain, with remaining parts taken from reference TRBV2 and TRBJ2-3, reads EPEVTQTPSHQVTQMGQEVILRCVPISNHLYFYWYRQILGQKVEFLVSFYNNEISEKSEIFDDQFSVERPDGSNFTLKIRSTKLEDSAMYFCASSEWLAGDTDTQYFGPGTRLTVL.

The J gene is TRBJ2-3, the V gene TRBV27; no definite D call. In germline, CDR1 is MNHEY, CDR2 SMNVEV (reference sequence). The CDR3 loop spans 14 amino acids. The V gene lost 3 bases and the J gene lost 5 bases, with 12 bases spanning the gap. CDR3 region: CASSLDGLIDTQYF. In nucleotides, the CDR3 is TGTGCCAGCAGTTTGGATGGGCTCATAGATACGCAGTATTTT.

The DNA for the CDR3 is TGTGCCAGCAGCCCGAAAGGGGAGGAACTGTTTTTT. This gives the protein CASSPKGEELFF. The chain links TRBV3-1 to TRBJ1-4, with D perhaps TRBD1 (5 bases). Germline V gives CDR1 LGHDT, CDR2 YNNKEL (reference sequence). The V end was cut by 4 bases, the J end by 12 bases, with 12 bases between. The CDR3 runs to 12 residues.

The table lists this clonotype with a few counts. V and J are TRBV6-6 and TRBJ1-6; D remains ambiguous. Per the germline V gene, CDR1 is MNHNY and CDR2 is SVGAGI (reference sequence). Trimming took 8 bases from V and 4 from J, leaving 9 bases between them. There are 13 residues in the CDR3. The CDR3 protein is CASVAGYNSPLHF. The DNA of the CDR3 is TGTGCCAGCGTCGCAGGTTATAATTCACCCCTCCACTTT.

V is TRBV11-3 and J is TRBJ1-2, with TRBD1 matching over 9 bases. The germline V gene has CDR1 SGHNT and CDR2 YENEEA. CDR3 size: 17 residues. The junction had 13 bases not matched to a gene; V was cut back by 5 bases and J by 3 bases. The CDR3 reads CASSLGTGSHIYYGYTF. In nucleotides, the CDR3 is TGTGCCAGCAGCCTCGGGACAGGGTCCCATATTTACTATGGCTACACCTTC.

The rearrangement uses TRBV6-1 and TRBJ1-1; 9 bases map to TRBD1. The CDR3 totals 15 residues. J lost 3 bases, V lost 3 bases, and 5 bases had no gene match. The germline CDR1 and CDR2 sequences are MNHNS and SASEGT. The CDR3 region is CASSDWTGVDTEAFF. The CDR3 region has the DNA TGTGCCAGCAGTGATTGGACAGGGGTCGACACTGAAGCTTTCTTT.

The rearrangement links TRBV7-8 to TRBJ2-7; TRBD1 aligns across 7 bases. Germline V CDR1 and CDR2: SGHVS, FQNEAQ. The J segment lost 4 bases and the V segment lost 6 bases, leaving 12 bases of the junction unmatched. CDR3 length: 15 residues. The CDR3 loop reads CASRVTGSPLYEQYF. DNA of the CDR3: TGTGCCAGCAGGGTGACAGGGAGTCCCCTTTACGAGCAGTACTTC.

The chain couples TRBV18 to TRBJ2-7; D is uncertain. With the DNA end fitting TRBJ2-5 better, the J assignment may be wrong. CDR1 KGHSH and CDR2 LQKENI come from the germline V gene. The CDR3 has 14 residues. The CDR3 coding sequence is TGTGCCAGCTCACCAGGGATCCCGAGGGAGACCCAGTACTTC. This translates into CASSPGIPRETQYF.

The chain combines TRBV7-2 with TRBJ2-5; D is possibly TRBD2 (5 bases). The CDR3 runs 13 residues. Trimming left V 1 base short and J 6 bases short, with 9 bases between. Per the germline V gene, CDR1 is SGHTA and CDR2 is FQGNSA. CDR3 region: CASSLVWEQTQYF. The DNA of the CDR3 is TGTGCCAGCAGCTTAGTCTGGGAGCAGACCCAGTACTTC.

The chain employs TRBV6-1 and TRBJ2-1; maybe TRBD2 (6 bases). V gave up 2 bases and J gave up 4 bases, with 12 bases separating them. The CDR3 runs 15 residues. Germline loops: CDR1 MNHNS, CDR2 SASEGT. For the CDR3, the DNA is TGTGCCAGCAGTGAACGGGGGTCTGGTTACAATGAGCAGTTCTTC. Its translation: CASSERGSGYNEQFF.

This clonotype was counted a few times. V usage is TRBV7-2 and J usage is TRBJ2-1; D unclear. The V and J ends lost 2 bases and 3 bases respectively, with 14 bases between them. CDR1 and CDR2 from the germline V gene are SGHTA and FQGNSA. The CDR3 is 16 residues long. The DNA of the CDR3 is TGTGCCAGCAGCTTACAGTCCGGCGGCTACTACAATGAGCAGTTCTTC. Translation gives CASSLQSGGYYNEQFF. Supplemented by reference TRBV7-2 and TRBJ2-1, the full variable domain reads GAGVSQSPSNKVTEKGKDVELRCDPISGHTALYWYRQSLGQGLEFLIYFQGNSAPDKSGLPSDRFSAERTGGSVSTLTIQRTQQEDSAVYLCASSLQSGGYYNEQFFGPGTRLTVL.

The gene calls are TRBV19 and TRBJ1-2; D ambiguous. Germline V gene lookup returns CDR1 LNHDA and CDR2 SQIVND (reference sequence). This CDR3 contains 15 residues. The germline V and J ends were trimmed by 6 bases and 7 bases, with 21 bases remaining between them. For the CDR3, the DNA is TGTGCCAGTAGGGCCGCTGGGTCAGGAGGCTCTGGCTACACCTTC. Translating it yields CASRAAGSGGSGYTF.

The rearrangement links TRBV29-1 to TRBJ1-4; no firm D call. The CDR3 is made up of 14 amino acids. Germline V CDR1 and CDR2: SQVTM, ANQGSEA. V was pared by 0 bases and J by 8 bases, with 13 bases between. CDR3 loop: CSVEDGLRTEKLFF. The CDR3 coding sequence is TGCAGCGTTGAAGATGGGCTCCGTACGGAAAAACTGTTTTTT. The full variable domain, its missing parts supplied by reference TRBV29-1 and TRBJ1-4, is SAVISQKPSRDICQRGTSLTIQCQVDSQVTMMFWYRQQPGQSLTLIATANQGSEATYESGFVIDKFPISRPNLTFSTLTVSNMSPEDSSIYLCSVEDGLRTEKLFFGSGTQLSVL.